This TCR beta chain is drawn from a study of Ad26.COV2.S vaccination and SARS-CoV-2 variants. About the research overall: Donor was assigned to the Ad26.COV2.S arm of trial COV1001. Intramuscular Ad26.COV2.S at 5x10^10 or 1x10^11 viral particles.

The treatment denotes: 15 to 20 received Ad26.COV2.S at low or high dose, single or two shots; roughly 5 received placebo; per-sample allocation not given. Vaccine and placebo recipients were sampled on day 63 after the first injection. Repertoires were generated with immunoSEQ multiplex PCR, while TCRdb's copy carries only in-frame clones and drops some. The data show a few hundred thousand clones, roughly 87% seen once. A remark on this clone: The germline gene is not matched at one end of the junction; a read error may be the cause.

Germline CDR1 ENHRY, CDR2 SYGVKD. CDR3 length equals 17 residues. This specimen was peripheral blood, taken in a trial of Ad26.COV2.S vaccine versus placebo. The receptor's source is a person between 18 and 60 years old who received the Ad26.COV2.S COVID-19 vaccine or a placebo. The chain has TRBV10-3 and TRBJ1-5; 11 nucleotides agree with TRBD1. CDR3 sequence reads: CATWGQGGGSSDQPQHF. The DNA for the CDR3 is TGTGCCACCTGGGGACAGGGGGGCGGCAGTAGCGATCAGCCCCAGCATTTT.